A selection of T cell receptor beta chains follows, all from one sample in a study of Tregs in tolerant kidney transplant recipients. These receptors' antigens are unknown. TCRdb keeps only in-frame clones here, not all; method: immunoSEQ multiplex PCR. The table lists about 15,000 clones, 53% of them singletons, with over 3% in the top ten. The sample in question was CD4+ T cells from blood cultured with allogeneic cells, obtained before the transplant. The receptors were sampled from a human patient who received a combined kidney and bone marrow transplant. The CDR3 runs from the conserved cysteine through the conserved F or W. The D gene is left open where the match is weak. The size entry is marked missing in some rows and otherwise reads once, few, many or a size class.

d_call | j_call | clone_size | v_call | cdr3_aa | cdr3_nt
NA | TRBJ1-2 | NA | TRBV7-8 | CASSLARDYGYTF | TGTGCCAGCAGCTTAGCCAGGGACTATGGCTACACCTTC
NA | TRBJ2-4 | NA | TRBV11-3 | CASSSRGGPLEKIQYF | TGTGCCAGCAGCTCTCGTGGGGGCCCCCTGGAAAAAATTCAGTACTTC
NA | TRBJ2-1 | NA | TRBV4-3 | CASSHRVQRGNEQFF | TGCGCCAGCAGCCATCGCGTCCAGCGTGGCAATGAGCAGTTCTTC
TRBD1 | TRBJ1-3 | NA | TRBV27 | CASRRTGDSGNTIYF | TGTGCCAGCAGACGGACAGGGGACTCTGGAAACACCATATATTTT
TRBD1 | TRBJ1-1 | NA | TRBV12-5 | CASGTQGAPTEAFF | TGTGCTAGTGGTACACAGGGGGCGCCTACTGAAGCTTTCTTT
TRBD1 | TRBJ2-3 | few | TRBV18 | CASSPLNRGADTQYF | TGTGCCAGCTCACCACTTAACAGGGGGGCAGATACGCAGTATTTT
NA | TRBJ1-2 | NA | TRBV28 | CASSPPQGTGYTF | TGTGCCAGCAGTCCCCCCCAGGGCACCGGCTACACCTTC
NA | TRBJ2-2 | NA | TRBV10-3 | CAIRAGVAPGELFF | TGTGCCATCAGGGCAGGGGTTGCCCCCGGGGAGCTGTTTTTT
TRBD2 | TRBJ2-7 | few | TRBV14 | CASSLSGAYEQYF | TGTGCCAGCAGCCTTAGCGGGGCCTACGAGCAGTACTTC
NA | TRBJ1-1 | NA | TRBV4-3 | CASSQGRQERGTEAFF | TGCGCCAGCAGCCAAGGACGACAGGAGAGGGGCACTGAAGCTTTCTTT
NA | TRBJ2-4 | NA | TRBV11-2 | CATSSEGRLNIQYF | TGTGCCACCTCTAGCGAAGGCCGTTTAAACATTCAGTACTTC
TRBD1 | TRBJ1-4 | NA | TRBV2 | CASSGVGTGATNEKLFF | TGTGCCAGCAGTGGGGTAGGGACAGGAGCAACTAATGAAAAACTGTTTTTT
NA | TRBJ2-3 | once | TRBV9 | CASSAGLSMDTQYF | TGTGCCAGCAGCGCAGGACTAAGCATGGATACGCAGTATTTT
TRBD1 | TRBJ1-1 | NA | TRBV5-8 | CASSLAGGQGVEGAFF | TGTGCCAGCAGCTTGGCCGGGGGACAGGGGGTTGAGGGAGCTTTCTTT
NA | TRBJ1-1 | medium-sized | TRBV7-8 | CASSLWAAEAFF | TGTGCCAGCAGCTTATGGGCAGCTGAAGCTTTCTTT
NA | TRBJ1-2 | few | TRBV18 | CASSPDSDGYTF | TGTGCCAGCTCACCCGACAGCGATGGCTACACCTTC
NA | TRBJ1-2 | few | TRBV25-1 | CASRGRIDYGYTF | TGTGCCAGCAGGGGGAGGATAGATTATGGCTACACCTTC
NA | TRBJ1-1 | NA | TRBV6-5 | CASGRGGGTEAFF | TGTGCCAGCGGGAGGGGGGGTGGGACTGAAGCTTTCTTT
TRBD2 | TRBJ2-7 | NA | TRBV27 | CASSFLSTSGNYEQYF | TGTGCCAGCAGTTTTCTATCGACTAGCGGGAACTACGAGCAGTACTTC
TRBD1 | TRBJ1-5 | NA | TRBV6-6 | CASSNQGGRANQPQHF | TGTGCCAGCAGTAATCAGGGGGGCAGGGCCAATCAGCCCCAGCATTTT
NA | TRBJ1-3 | NA | TRBV19 | CASSIAGSGNTIYF | TGTGCCAGTAGTATAGCAGGTTCTGGAAACACCATATATTTT
NA | TRBJ1-4 | medium-sized | TRBV18 | CASSRGQTRWGEKLFF | TGTGCCAGCTCACGCGGACAGACTCGGTGGGGGGAAAAACTGTTTTTT
NA | TRBJ1-4 | few | TRBV4-3 | CASSQVAGSGEKLFF | TGCGCCAGCAGCCAAGTAGCGGGCTCGGGTGAAAAACTGTTTTTT
TRBD2 | TRBJ2-7 | few | TRBV2 | CASPIVGTSGNEQYF | TGTGCCAGCCCTATTGTCGGGACTAGCGGGAACGAGCAGTACTTC
TRBD2 | TRBJ2-1 | NA | TRBV4-3 | CASSQEEGGRAWDEQFF | TGCGCCAGCAGCCAAGAGGAAGGCGGGAGGGCCTGGGATGAGCAGTTCTTC
TRBD2 | TRBJ2-5 | NA | TRBV7-7 | CASSTGLAGGETQYF | TGTGCCAGCAGCACGGGACTAGCGGGGGGAGAGACCCAGTACTTC
TRBD1 | TRBJ2-7 | few | TRBV15 | CATSRWDRGAYEQYF | TGTGCCACCAGCAGGTGGGACAGGGGGGCCTACGAGCAGTACTTC
NA | TRBJ2-5 | NA | TRBV14 | CASSQVRGFGETQYF | TGTGCCAGCAGCCAAGTTCGGGGTTTTGGAGAGACCCAGTACTTC
TRBD2 | TRBJ2-1 | medium-sized | TRBV4-2 | CASSPYEGAGGFVEQFF | TGTGCCAGCAGCCCCTACGAAGGGGCCGGGGGGTTTGTTGAGCAGTTCTTC
NA | TRBJ2-5 | NA | TRBV27 | CASSFMGGTQYF | TGTGCCAGCAGTTTCATGGGAGGGACCCAGTACTTC
NA | TRBJ2-3 | NA | TRBV25-1 | CASRVEGRTDTQYF | TGTGCCAGCAGAGTGGAGGGTCGCACAGATACGCAGTATTTT
TRBD2 | TRBJ2-5 | NA | TRBV7-9 | CASSPRTSGVQETQYF | TGTGCCAGCAGCCCCAGGACTAGCGGGGTCCAAGAGACCCAGTACTTC
NA | TRBJ2-7 | NA | TRBV10-3 | CAISESGRGSYEQYF | TGTGCCATCAGTGAGTCGGGCAGGGGTAGCTACGAGCAGTACTTC
NA | TRBJ2-5 | NA | TRBV4-3 | CASSRTSSKGRGETQYF | TGCGCCAGCAGCCGAACAAGTTCGAAGGGTCGGGGAGAGACCCAGTACTTC
NA | TRBJ2-2 | NA | TRBV7-9 | CASSSSVSTGELFF | TGTGCCAGCAGCTCCTCCGTGAGCACCGGGGAGCTGTTTTTT
NA | TRBJ1-1 | few | TRBV4-1 | CASSQGEITEAFF | TGCGCCAGCAGCCAAGGTGAGATAACTGAAGCTTTCTTT
NA | TRBJ2-4 | NA | TRBV6-1 | CASCREFVKNIQYF | TGTGCCAGCTGCCGGGAATTTGTCAAAAACATTCAGTACTTC
NA | TRBJ1-1 | few | TRBV6-1 | CASLVRTEAFF | TGTGCCAGCTTAGTTCGGACTGAAGCTTTCTTT
TRBD2 | TRBJ2-1 | NA | TRBV7-8 | CASSLVSSGGLHMVQFF | TGTGCCAGCAGCTTAGTCTCTAGCGGGGGGCTCCACATGGTGCAGTTCTTC
TRBD2 | TRBJ2-2 | NA | TRBV10-3 | CAISSGTSGNTGELFF | TGTGCCATCAGCTCCGGGACTAGCGGTAACACCGGGGAGCTGTTTTTT
NA | TRBJ2-7 | NA | TRBV6-5 | CASSSAGRSYEQYF | TGTGCCAGCAGTTCCGCGGGACGCTCCTACGAGCAGTACTTC
NA | TRBJ2-1 | NA | TRBV2 | CASPPGAGNEQFF | TGTGCAAGCCCGCCAGGGGCTGGCAATGAGCAGTTCTTC
TRBD1 | TRBJ2-1 | NA | TRBV5-1 | CASSQTGYSYNEQFF | TGCGCCAGCAGTCAGACAGGGTACTCCTACAATGAGCAGTTCTTC
NA | TRBJ1-1 | NA | TRBV19 | CASRQGPYTEAFF | TGTGCCAGTAGGCAGGGGCCTTACACTGAAGCTTTCTTT